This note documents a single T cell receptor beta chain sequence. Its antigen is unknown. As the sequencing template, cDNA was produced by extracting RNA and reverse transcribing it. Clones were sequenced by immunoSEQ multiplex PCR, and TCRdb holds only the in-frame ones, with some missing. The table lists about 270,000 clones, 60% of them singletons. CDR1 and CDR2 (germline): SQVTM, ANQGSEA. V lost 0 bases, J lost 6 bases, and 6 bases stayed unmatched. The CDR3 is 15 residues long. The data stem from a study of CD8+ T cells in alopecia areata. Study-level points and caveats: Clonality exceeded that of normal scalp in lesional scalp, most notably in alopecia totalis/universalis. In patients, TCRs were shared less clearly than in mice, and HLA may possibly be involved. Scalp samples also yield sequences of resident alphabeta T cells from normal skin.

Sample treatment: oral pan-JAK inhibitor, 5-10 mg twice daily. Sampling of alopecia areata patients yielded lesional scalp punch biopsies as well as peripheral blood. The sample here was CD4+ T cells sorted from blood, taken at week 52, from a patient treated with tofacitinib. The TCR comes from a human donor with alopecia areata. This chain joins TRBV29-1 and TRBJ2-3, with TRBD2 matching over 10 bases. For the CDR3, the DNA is TGCAGCGTTGAAGATCCAGCGGGGGGGCGTGATACGCAGTATTTT. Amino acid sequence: CSVEDPAGGRDTQYF.